This TCR beta chain was observed in a study of tumor-infiltrating lymphocytes in primary liver carcinoma. Priming with a constant-region primer yielded TCR beta cDNA from roughly 0.45 ug total RNA. Slightly modified ARM-PCR served as the procedure for the TCR beta libraries. These libraries came from three rounds of nested multiplex PCR. PCR rounds one and two used TRBV1-TRBV30 forward primers with a C-beta reverse primer for about 11 cycles each. Via MiXCR, TCRdb re-called the multiplex PCR reads, giving one row per CDR3 protein. The table records 250,000 to 350,000 distinct CDR3 sequences, around three fifths of them present only once. Trimming took off 7 bases at V and 8 bases at J, with 22 bases between the two ends. Germline assignment: CDR1 SQVTM and CDR2 ANQGSEA. The CDR3 loop spans 14 amino acids. Findings of the study overall: The top-250-clone fraction was significantly higher in tumors than in blood (p = 0.039).

On this clonotype: Its antigen is not identified. A read error may be the cause here, since a much bigger clone is one base away.

It was unsorted whole blood that yielded blood RNA, and germline DNA was also extracted. The source material was peripheral blood. The clonotype was recovered from a woman in her 30s with primary liver carcinoma and hepatitis B virus infection. The chain couples TRBV29-1 to TRBJ2-3; possibly TRBD2 for D (7 bases). As DNA, the CDR3 is TGCAGCGCCGGAGGGGGGGGGATCATTGGTACGCAGTATTTT. It yields the protein CSAGGGGIIGTQYF.